This TCR beta chain was found in a study of control samples from healthy donors and cancer patients. Clones were sequenced by immunoSEQ multiplex PCR, and TCRdb holds only the in-frame ones, with some missing. Of 120,000 to 150,000 clones listed, roughly 90% are singletons. The specimen was blood. The sequence came from a man aged 25 to 40 in good health.

The CDR3 loop is CASSLVPDRYSPLHF. CDR3 in DNA: TGTGCCAGCAGTTTAGTGCCGGATCGGTATTCACCCCTCCACTTT. The genes are TRBV27 and TRBJ1-6; D not certain. Germline CDR1 is MNHEY and CDR2 is SMNVEV (reference sequence). Trimming cost V 2 bases and J 8 bases, with 13 bases left between them. CDR3 size: 15 residues.